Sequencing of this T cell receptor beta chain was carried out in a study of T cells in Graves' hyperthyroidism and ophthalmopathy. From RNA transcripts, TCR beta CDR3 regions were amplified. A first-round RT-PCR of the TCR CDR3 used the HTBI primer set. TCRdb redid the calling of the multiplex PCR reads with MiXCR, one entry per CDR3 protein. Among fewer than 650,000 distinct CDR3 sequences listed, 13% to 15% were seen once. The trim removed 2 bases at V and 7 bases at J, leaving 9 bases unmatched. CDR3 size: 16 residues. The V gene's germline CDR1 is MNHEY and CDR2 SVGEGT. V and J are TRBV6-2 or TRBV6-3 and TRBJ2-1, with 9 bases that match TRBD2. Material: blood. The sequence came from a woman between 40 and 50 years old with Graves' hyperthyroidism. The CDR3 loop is CASSYPLAGIGNEQFF. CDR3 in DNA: TGTGCCAGCAGTTACCCGCTAGCGGGAATAGGTAATGAGCAGTTCTTC.